This entry features one T cell receptor beta chain sequence. Source study methods: The assay estimated nucleated cells by amplifying reference gene primers. TCRdb keeps only in-frame clones here, not all; method: immunoSEQ multiplex PCR. That table gives V, J and clone size, and the DNA gave D and trimming. Of about 50,000 clones listed, more than 90% are singletons. These data originate in a study of blood T cell repertoires in COVID-19. Study overall: There were acute and convalescent COVID-19 samples, and they came from the United States, Italy and Spain. The analysed material was cDNA or gDNA that came from T cells, B-cell-depleted T cells, or PBMCs.

Germline CDR1 reads SGHNT; CDR2 reads YYREEE (reference sequence). J lost 3 bases, V lost 4 bases, and 9 bases had no gene match. The length of the CDR3 is 15 residues. The V gene is TRBV5-4, the J gene TRBJ1-2, with 7 positions matching TRBD1. Specimen: peripheral blood. The sequence was obtained from a human donor in a cohort sampled during active COVID-19. CDR3 nucleotide sequence: TGTGCCAGCAGCATAGGACAGGCGAGGGACTATGGCTACACCTTC. Its protein is CASSIGQARDYGYTF.